The 25 T cell receptor beta chains below were found in one sample sequenced in a study of shared clonotypes between healthy human individuals. This table comes from immunoSEQ multiplex PCR, and its TCRdb copy is limited to in-frame clones, with some not included. The data contain about 530,000 clones, roughly 79% of them singletons. Sequences were obtained from PBMCs. These receptors originate from a middle-aged woman in good health. Some clones in this sample may be carry-over from other donors' samples.

The V and J genes are TRBV19 and TRBJ2-1; D gene unclear. CDR1 is LNHDA, CDR2 SQIVND, per germline (reference sequence). This CDR3 is 14 amino acids long. The V end was cut by 0 bases, the J end by 4 bases, with 7 bases between. CDR3 DNA: TGTGCCAGTAGTATAGACTCCCCTTACAATGAGCAGTTCTTC. The encoded protein is CASSIDSPYNEQFF. Drawing the rest from reference TRBV19 and TRBJ2-1, the complete variable domain is DGGITQSPKYLFRKEGQNVTLSCEQNLNHDAMYWYRQDPGQGLRLIYYSQIVNDFQKGDIAEGYSVSREKKESFPLTVTSAQKNPTAFYLCASSIDSPYNEQFFGPGTRLTVL.

This CDR3 reads CASSEGTGASGANVLTF. CDR3 coding DNA: TGTGCCAGCAGCGAAGGGACAGGGGCTTCTGGGGCCAACGTCCTGACTTTC. The J gene is TRBJ2-6, the V gene TRBV9; 10 bases fit TRBD1. CDR3 size: 17 residues. V gave up 3 bases and J gave up 1 base; unmatched junction bases: 4. The V gene's germline CDR1 is SGDLS and CDR2 YYNGEE.

This clone came up once. The chain uses TRBV28 and TRBJ1-4; 7 bases agree with TRBD1. The V and J ends lost 6 bases and 3 bases, in that order; junction bases with no gene match: 4. The CDR3 totals 14 residues. Germline V gene lookup returns CDR1 MDHEN and CDR2 SYDVKM. The CDR3 region is CASRLTGSNEKLFF. CDR3 sequence (DNA): TGTGCCAGCAGATTGACAGGGTCTAATGAAAAACTGTTTTTT.

The chain couples TRBV29-1 to TRBJ2-3; D not certain. The CDR3 has 13 residues. V was pared by 0 bases and J by 1 base, with 5 bases between. The germline V gene has CDR1 SQVTM and CDR2 ANQGSEA. Here the CDR3 DNA reads TGCAGCGTTGAAGATACTCGCACAGATACGCAGTATTTT. Protein: CSVEDTRTDTQYF.

This clone was found a few times. The chain recombines TRBV5-1 with TRBJ2-7; the D is unclear. Germline CDR1 and CDR2: SGHRS and YFSETQ. With 6 bases removed from V and 4 bases from J, the gap between germline ends came to 14 bases. The CDR3 runs 13 residues. For the CDR3, the DNA is TGCGCCAGCACCCCAGATTTAGGTTACGAGCAGTACTTC. Protein: CASTPDLGYEQYF.

The rearrangement uses TRBV9 and TRBJ2-3, with D unresolved. The germline gives CDR1 SGDLS, CDR2 YYNGEE. CDR3 length: 14 residues. Trimming removed 1 base from V and 0 bases from J, with 6 bases in between. DNA for the CDR3: TGTGCCAGCAGCGTAACCAGCAGCACAGATACGCAGTATTTT. Translated, it gives CASSVTSSTDTQYF.

This chain connects TRBV2 to TRBJ1-1, with D unresolved. This CDR3 is 15 amino acids long. CDR1 and CDR2 from the germline V gene are SNHLY and FYNNEI. V lost 2 bases and J lost 2, with 12 bases in between. Here the CDR3 DNA reads TGTGCCAGCAGTGAACCGCGTAGGCACAACACTGAAGCTTTCTTT. Amino acids: CASSEPRRHNTEAFF.

This clone occurred a few times. The CDR3 DNA follows: TGTGCCAGCAGGCCCTTAGCGATCTACAATGAGCAGTTCTTC. Amino acids: CASRPLAIYNEQFF. V usage is TRBV27 and J usage is TRBJ2-1; maybe TRBD2 (5 bases). V gave up 6 bases and J gave up 3 bases, with 12 bases separating them. The CDR3 is 14 amino acids. Per germline, CDR1 MNHEY and CDR2 SMNVEV (reference sequence).

The V and J genes are TRBV5-1 and TRBJ1-2; tentative D call: TRBD1 (5 bases). CDR1 and CDR2 (germline): SGHRS, YFSETQ. The length of the CDR3 is 14 residues. V was shortened by 1 base and J by 4 bases, with 11 bases between the two germline ends. The CDR3, as DNA: TGCGCCAGCAGCTTGTTCGACAGAGGCTATGGCTACACCTTC. This sequence encodes CASSLFDRGYGYTF.

This clone was counted a few times. The junction differs from germline at one of its ends, possibly a read error. The J gene is TRBJ2-7, the V gene TRBV11-2; 8 bases agree with TRBD1. The V gene's germline CDR1 is SGHAT and CDR2 FQNNGV. This CDR3 has 15 residues. The CDR3 is CASSVELQGVSEQYF. The CDR3 region has the DNA TGTGCCAGCAGCGTAGAGCTACAGGGGGTTAGCGAGCAGTACTTC. Together with reference TRBV11-2 and TRBJ2-7, the CDR3 gives the full variable domain: EAGVAQSPRYKIIEKRQSVAFWCNPISGHATLYWYQQILGQGPKLLIQFQNNGVVDDSQLPKDRFSAERLKGVDSTLKIQPAKLEDSAVYLCASSVELQGVSEQYFGPGTRLTVT.

The chain is built from TRBV19 and TRBJ2-7; 8 bases agree with TRBD2. The germline gives CDR1 LNHDA, CDR2 SQIVND (reference sequence). The V and J ends lost 3 bases and 6 bases, in that order; junction bases with no gene match: 7. The length of the CDR3 is 14 residues. CDR3 residues: CASSISAGVPEQYF. DNA for the CDR3: TGTGCCAGTAGTATTTCAGCGGGAGTGCCCGAGCAGTACTTC.

This rearrangement joins TRBV9 to TRBJ2-2; D not resolved. Germline V lookup: CDR1 SGDLS, CDR2 YYNGEE. This CDR3 is 12 amino acids long. Trimming stripped 2 bases from V and 6 bases from J, with 5 bases between. CDR3: CASSVNPGELFF. CDR3 coding DNA: TGTGCCAGCAGCGTTAACCCCGGGGAGCTGTTTTTT.

This chain uses TRBV19 with TRBJ2-2; D possibly matches TRBD1 or TRBD2 (5 bases each). This CDR3 region has 14 residues. Trimming cost V 6 bases and J 7 bases, with 15 bases left between them. CDR1 and CDR2 from the germline V gene are LNHDA and SQIVND (reference sequence). CDR3 amino acids: CASSPGTLSGELFF. For the CDR3, the DNA is TGTGCCAGTAGCCCCGGGACCCTGAGCGGGGAGCTGTTTTTT. The entire variable domain, with the rest obtained from reference TRBV19 and TRBJ2-2, is as follows: DGGITQSPKYLFRKEGQNVTLSCEQNLNHDAMYWYRQDPGQGLRLIYYSQIVNDFQKGDIAEGYSVSREKKESFPLTVTSAQKNPTAFYLCASSPGTLSGELFFGEGSRLTVL.

The chain employs TRBV18 and TRBJ2-7, with 7 bases that match TRBD2. The ends lost 3 bases at V and 5 bases at J; junction bases unmatched: 4. CDR1 KGHSH and CDR2 LQKENI come from the germline V gene. The CDR3 spans 13 residues. This chain's CDR3 is CASSPAGDHEQYF. CDR3 sequence (DNA): TGTGCCAGCTCACCGGCGGGAGACCACGAGCAGTACTTC.

V is TRBV25-1 and J is TRBJ2-3; 9 nucleotides match TRBD2. This CDR3 is 16 amino acids long. Germline-derived CDR1 and CDR2 are MGHDK and SYGVNS. Trimming at V came to 2 bases and at J to 5 bases, leaving 8 bases not matched to a gene. CDR3 residues: CASSEGGRAVEDTQYF. The DNA for the CDR3 is TGTGCCAGCAGTGAAGGCGGGAGGGCCGTCGAAGATACGCAGTATTTT.

This chain joins TRBV7-3 and TRBJ2-3; D call uncertain. Trimming shortened V by 0 bases and J by 4 bases, and 11 bases separated the two germline ends. This CDR3 region has 15 residues. CDR1 is SGHTA and CDR2 is FQGTGA in the germline V gene. This CDR3 is CASSLTPQFPDTQYF. As DNA, the CDR3 is TGTGCCAGCAGCTTAACCCCACAGTTCCCAGATACGCAGTATTTT.

V gene TRBV7-8 combines with J gene TRBJ1-1; tentatively, D is TRBD1 (6 bases). The CDR3 spans 14 residues. In germline, CDR1 is SGHVS, CDR2 FQNEAQ. The CDR3 region is CAGSALQGHTEAFF. Written as DNA, the CDR3 is TGTGCAGGAAGCGCCTTACAGGGACACACTGAAGCTTTCTTT.

This clone was counted many times. The chain joins TRBV2 to TRBJ2-1; D is unclear. From germline, CDR1 is SNHLY and CDR2 FYNNEI. The V gene lost 1 base and the J gene lost 9 bases, with 7 bases spanning the gap. This CDR3 comprises 12 residues. CDR3 loop: CASSEELAEQFF. In DNA form, the CDR3 reads TGTGCCAGCAGTGAAGAGCTTGCTGAGCAGTTCTTC.

This clone was seen a single time. With only one base between it and a far larger clone, this is likely a read error. The chain uses TRBV30 and TRBJ2-6; D gene uncertain. Trimming pared 2 bases from V and 3 bases from J, leaving 5 bases between. The V gene's germline CDR1 is GTSNPN and CDR2 SVGIG (reference sequence). The CDR3 sequence is 13 residues long. The chain's CDR3 is CAWSLGGANVLTF. In nucleotides, the CDR3 is TGTGCCTGGAGTCTTGGTGGGGCCAACGTCCTGACTTTC.

The chain carries TRBV5-4 and TRBJ2-3, with D unclear. Germline V lookup: CDR1 SGHNT, CDR2 YYREEE (reference sequence). This CDR3 comprises 15 residues. V gave up 2 bases and J gave up 3 bases, with 13 bases separating them. The chain's CDR3 is CASSFSLGFTDTQYF. The CDR3 DNA reads TGTGCCAGCAGCTTTAGTTTAGGGTTTACAGATACGCAGTATTTT.

V usage is TRBV30 and J usage is TRBJ2-5, with 7 positions matching TRBD1. The V gene end was trimmed by 4 bases and the J gene end by 2 bases; junction bases not matched to a gene: 7. CDR1 and CDR2 from the germline V gene are GTSNPN and SVGIG (reference sequence). This CDR3 has 14 residues. This chain's CDR3 is CAWNQPGQQETQYF. CDR3 coding DNA: TGTGCCTGGAACCAACCGGGACAGCAAGAGACCCAGTACTTC. Using reference TRBV30 and TRBJ2-5 for the parts outside the CDR3, the full variable domain is SQTIHQWPATLVQPVGSPLSLECTVEGTSNPNLYWYRQAAGRGLQLLFYSVGIGQISSEVPQNLSASRPQDRQFILSSKKLLLSDSGFYLCAWNQPGQQETQYFGPGTRLLVL.

In regard to this clone: A much larger clone differs from this one at a single base, so this may be a read error. This rearrangement joins TRBV6-1 to TRBJ2-7; the D gene is possibly TRBD2 (6 bases). Trimming took 3 bases from V and 0 from J, leaving 12 bases between them. This CDR3 spans 15 amino acids. Per the germline V gene, CDR1 is MNHNS and CDR2 is SASEGT. The CDR3 coding sequence is TGTGCCAGCAGTGAGACTAACGGGAGCTCCTACGAGCAGTACTTC. It is translated as CASSETNGSSYEQYF.

The chain is built from TRBV7-2 and TRBJ1-6; D gene uncertain. The V gene's germline CDR1 is SGHTA and CDR2 FQGNSA. V gave up 1 base and J gave up 7 bases, with 11 bases separating them. This CDR3 spans 15 amino acids. For the CDR3, the DNA is TGTGCCAGCAGCTTAGGATCGTCGTGGAATTCACCCCTCCACTTT. This translates into CASSLGSSWNSPLHF. The variable domain in full, completed from reference TRBV7-2 and TRBJ1-6, reads GAGVSQSPSNKVTEKGKDVELRCDPISGHTALYWYRQSLGQGLEFLIYFQGNSAPDKSGLPSDRFSAERTGGSVSTLTIQRTQQEDSAVYLCASSLGSSWNSPLHFGNGTRLTVT.

This chain links TRBV7-2 with TRBJ1-2; D gene unclear. The CDR3 spans 14 residues. The germline V and J ends were trimmed by 5 bases and 0 bases, with 10 bases remaining between them. The germline gives CDR1 SGHTA, CDR2 FQGNSA. As DNA, the CDR3 is TGTGCCAGCAGCCCCCCCGGGGCTAACTATGGCTACACCTTC. It is translated as CASSPPGANYGYTF.

The chain employs TRBV7-8 and TRBJ1-1; 7 bases map to TRBD1. CDR1 and CDR2 from the germline V gene are SGHVS and FQNEAQ. The CDR3 runs 15 residues. The V gene end was trimmed by 1 base and the J gene end by 7 bases; junction bases not matched to a gene: 9. CDR3 in amino acids: CASSLDRSAGGEAFF. The CDR3 DNA sequence: TGTGCCAGCAGCTTAGACCGGAGTGCAGGGGGTGAAGCTTTCTTT.